The TCR beta chain described here comes from a study of CD8 T cells in Susac syndrome. Reverse transcription of roughly 0.5 to 1 ug RNA was carried out with random hexamers. Each CDR3 protein is one row after TCRdb ran MiXCR on the immunoSEQ multiplex PCR reads. The sample has 160,000 or so distinct CDR3 sequences; 94% are singletons. Trimming cost V 6 bases and J 0 bases; bases outside gene matches: 7. The germline CDR1 and CDR2 sequences are MNHNS and SASEGT. This CDR3 is 15 amino acids long. Sequenced sample: CD4+ T cells from PBMCs. The rearrangement joins TRBV6-1 to TRBJ2-5; TRBD1 matches 7 bases. This sequence originates from a human donor with Susac syndrome. In nucleotides, the CDR3 is TGTGCCAGCAGGGCCGGGACAGCGTACCAAGAGACCCAGTACTTC. Protein product: CASRAGTAYQETQYF.